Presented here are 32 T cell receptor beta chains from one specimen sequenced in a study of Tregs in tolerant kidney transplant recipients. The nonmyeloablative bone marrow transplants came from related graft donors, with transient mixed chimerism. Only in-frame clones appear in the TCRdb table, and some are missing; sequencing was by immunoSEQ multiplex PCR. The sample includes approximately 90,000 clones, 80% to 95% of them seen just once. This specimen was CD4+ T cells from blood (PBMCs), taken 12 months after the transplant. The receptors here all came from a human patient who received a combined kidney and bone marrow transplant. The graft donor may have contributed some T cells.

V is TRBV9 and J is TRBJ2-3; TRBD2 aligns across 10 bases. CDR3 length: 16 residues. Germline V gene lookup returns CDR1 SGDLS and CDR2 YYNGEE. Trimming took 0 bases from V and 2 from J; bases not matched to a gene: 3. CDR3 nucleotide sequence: TGTGCCAGCAGCGTAGCAGCGGGGGGGACCACAGATACGCAGTATTTT. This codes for CASSVAAGGTTDTQYF. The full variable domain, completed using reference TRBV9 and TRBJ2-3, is DSGVTQTPKHLITATGQRVTLRCSPRSGDLSVYWYQQSLDQGLQFLIQYYNGEERAKGNILERFSAQQFPDLHSELNLSSLELGDSALYFCASSVAAGGTTDTQYFGPGTRLTVL.

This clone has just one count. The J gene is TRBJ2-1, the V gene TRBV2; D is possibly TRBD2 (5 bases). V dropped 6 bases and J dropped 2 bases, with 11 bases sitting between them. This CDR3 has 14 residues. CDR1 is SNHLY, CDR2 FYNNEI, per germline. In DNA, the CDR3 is TGTGCCAGCAGCTTGGAGGCACCCTACAATGAGCAGTTCTTC. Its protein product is CASSLEAPYNEQFF.

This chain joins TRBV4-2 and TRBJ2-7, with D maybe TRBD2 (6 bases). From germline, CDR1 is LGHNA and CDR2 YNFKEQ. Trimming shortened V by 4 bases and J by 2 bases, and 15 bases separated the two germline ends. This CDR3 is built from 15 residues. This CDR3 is CASSPLRAGAYEQYF. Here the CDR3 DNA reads TGTGCCAGCAGCCCGTTAAGAGCGGGCGCCTACGAGCAGTACTTC.

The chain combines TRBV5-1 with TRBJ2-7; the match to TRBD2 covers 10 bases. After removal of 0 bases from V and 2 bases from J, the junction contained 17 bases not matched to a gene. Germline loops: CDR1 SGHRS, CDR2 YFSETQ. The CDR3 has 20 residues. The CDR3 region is CASSLAFSGRPFVGAYEQYF. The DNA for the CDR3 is TGCGCCAGCAGCTTGGCCTTTAGCGGGAGGCCCTTTGTCGGGGCCTACGAGCAGTACTTC. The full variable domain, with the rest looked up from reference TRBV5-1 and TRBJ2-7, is KAGVTQTPRYLIKTRGQQVTLSCSPISGHRSVSWYQQTPGQGLQFLFEYFSETQRNKGNFPGRFSGRQFSNSRSEMNVSTLELGDSALYLCASSLAFSGRPFVGAYEQYFGPGTRLTVT.

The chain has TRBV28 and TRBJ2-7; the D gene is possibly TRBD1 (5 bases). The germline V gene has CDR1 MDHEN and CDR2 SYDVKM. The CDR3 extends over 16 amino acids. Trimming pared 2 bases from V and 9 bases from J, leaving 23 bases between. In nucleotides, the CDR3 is TGTGCCAGCAGTTTAGATTCGTCCGTGGACAAAGCCGGGCAGTACTTC. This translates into CASSLDSSVDKAGQYF.

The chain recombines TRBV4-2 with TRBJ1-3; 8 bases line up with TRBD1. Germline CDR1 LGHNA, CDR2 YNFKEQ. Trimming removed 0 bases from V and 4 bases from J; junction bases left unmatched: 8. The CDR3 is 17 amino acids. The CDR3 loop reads CASSQDRIRGPGNTIYF. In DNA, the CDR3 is TGTGCCAGCAGCCAAGATAGGATCAGGGGGCCAGGAAACACCATATATTTT.

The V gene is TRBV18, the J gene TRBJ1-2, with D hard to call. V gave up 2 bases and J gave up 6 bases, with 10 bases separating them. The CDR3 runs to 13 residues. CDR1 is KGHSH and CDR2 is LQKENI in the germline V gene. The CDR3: CASSPERENGYTF. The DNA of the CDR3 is TGTGCCAGCTCACCAGAAAGGGAGAATGGCTACACCTTC.

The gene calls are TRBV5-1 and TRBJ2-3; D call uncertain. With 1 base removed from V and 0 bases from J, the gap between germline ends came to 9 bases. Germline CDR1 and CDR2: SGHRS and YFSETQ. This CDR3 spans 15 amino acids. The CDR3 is CASSLTGLSTDTQYF. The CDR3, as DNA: TGCGCCAGCAGCTTGACCGGTCTTAGCACAGATACGCAGTATTTT.

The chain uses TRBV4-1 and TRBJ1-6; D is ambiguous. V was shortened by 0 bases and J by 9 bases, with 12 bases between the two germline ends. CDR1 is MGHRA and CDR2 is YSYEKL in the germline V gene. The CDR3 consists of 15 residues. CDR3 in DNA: TGCGCCAGCAGCCAAGAATGGGGAGGGATTTCACCCCTCCACTTT. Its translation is CASSQEWGGISPLHF.

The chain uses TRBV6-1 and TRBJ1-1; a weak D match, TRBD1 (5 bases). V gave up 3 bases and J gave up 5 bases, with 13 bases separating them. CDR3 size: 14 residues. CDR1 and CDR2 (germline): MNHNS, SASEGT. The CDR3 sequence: CASSDGWGGTEAFF. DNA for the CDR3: TGTGCCAGCAGTGATGGCTGGGGGGGGACTGAAGCTTTCTTT.

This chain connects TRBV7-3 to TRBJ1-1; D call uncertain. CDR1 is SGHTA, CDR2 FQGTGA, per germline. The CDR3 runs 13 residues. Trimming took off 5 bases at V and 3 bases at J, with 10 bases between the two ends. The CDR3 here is CASSLRWDTEAFF. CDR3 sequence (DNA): TGTGCCAGCAGCCTCAGGTGGGACACTGAAGCTTTCTTT. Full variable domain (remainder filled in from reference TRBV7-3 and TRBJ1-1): GAGVSQTPSNKVTEKGKYVELRCDPISGHTALYWYRQSLGQGPEFLIYFQGTGAADDSGLPNDRFFAVRPEGSVSTLKIQRTERGDSAVYLCASSLRWDTEAFFGQGTRLTVV.

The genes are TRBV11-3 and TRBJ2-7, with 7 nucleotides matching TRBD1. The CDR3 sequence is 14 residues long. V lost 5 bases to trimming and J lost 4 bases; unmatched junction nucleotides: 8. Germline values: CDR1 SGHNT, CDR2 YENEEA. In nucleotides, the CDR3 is TGTGCCAGCAGCGTAGGAGCACAGGGGTACGAGCAGTACTTC. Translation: CASSVGAQGYEQYF.

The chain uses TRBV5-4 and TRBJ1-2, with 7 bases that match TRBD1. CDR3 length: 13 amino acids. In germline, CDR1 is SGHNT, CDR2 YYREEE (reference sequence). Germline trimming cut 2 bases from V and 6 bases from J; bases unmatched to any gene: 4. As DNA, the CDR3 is TGTGCCAGCAGCTTTGACAGGGTGAATGGCTACACCTTC. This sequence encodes CASSFDRVNGYTF.

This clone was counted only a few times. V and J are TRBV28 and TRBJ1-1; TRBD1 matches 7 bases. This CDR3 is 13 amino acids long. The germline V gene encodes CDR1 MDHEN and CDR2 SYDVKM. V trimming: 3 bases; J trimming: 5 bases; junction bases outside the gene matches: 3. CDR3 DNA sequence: TGTGCCAGCAGTTTGCCAGGGGGTACTGAAGCTTTCTTT. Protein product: CASSLPGGTEAFF.

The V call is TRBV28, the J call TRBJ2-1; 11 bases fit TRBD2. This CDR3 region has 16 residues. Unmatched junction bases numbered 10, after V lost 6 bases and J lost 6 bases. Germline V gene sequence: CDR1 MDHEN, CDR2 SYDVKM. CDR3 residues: CASRAPGTSGSNEQFF. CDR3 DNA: TGTGCCAGCAGGGCACCCGGGACTAGCGGATCCAATGAGCAGTTCTTC.

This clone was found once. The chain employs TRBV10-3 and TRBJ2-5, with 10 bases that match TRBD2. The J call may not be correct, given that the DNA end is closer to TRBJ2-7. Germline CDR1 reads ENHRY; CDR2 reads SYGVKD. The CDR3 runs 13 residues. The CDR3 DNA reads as TGTGCCATCTCGGGACTAGCGCAGTACGAGCAGTACTTC. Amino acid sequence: CAISGLAQYEQYF.

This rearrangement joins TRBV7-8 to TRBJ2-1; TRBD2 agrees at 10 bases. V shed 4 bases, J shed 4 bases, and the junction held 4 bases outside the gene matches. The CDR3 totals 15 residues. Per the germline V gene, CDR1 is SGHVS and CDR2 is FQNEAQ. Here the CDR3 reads CASSSLAGGYNEQFF. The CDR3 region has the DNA TGTGCCAGCAGCTCCTTAGCGGGAGGATACAATGAGCAGTTCTTC.

The CDR3 is CASQRTRSHGEQFF. CDR3 in DNA: TGTGCCAGCCAGCGAACCAGATCCCACGGTGAGCAGTTCTTC. The rearrangement joins TRBV14 to TRBJ2-1; no firm D call. Germline lookup yields CDR1 SGHDN and CDR2 FVKESK. Trimming left V 8 bases short and J 9 bases short, with 20 bases between. The CDR3 length is 14 residues. The full variable domain, with the rest looked up from reference TRBV14 and TRBJ2-1, is EAGVTQFPSHSVIEKGQTVTLRCDPISGHDNLYWYRRVMGKEIKFLLHFVKESKQDESGMPNNRFLAERTGGTYSTLKVQPAELEDSGVYFCASQRTRSHGEQFFGPGTRLTVL.

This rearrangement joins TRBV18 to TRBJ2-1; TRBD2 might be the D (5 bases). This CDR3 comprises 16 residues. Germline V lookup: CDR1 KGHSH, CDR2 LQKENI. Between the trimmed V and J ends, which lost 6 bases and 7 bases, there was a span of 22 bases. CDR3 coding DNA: TGTGCCAGCTCTCCGAGGGCTGACTTTATTGTAAATGAGCAGTTCTTC. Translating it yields CASSPRADFIVNEQFF.

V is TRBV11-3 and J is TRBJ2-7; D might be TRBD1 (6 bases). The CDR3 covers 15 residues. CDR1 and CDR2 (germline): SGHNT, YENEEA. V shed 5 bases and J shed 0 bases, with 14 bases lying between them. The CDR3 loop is CASSADRLSSYEQYF. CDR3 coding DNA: TGTGCCAGCAGCGCCGACAGGTTAAGCTCCTACGAGCAGTACTTC.

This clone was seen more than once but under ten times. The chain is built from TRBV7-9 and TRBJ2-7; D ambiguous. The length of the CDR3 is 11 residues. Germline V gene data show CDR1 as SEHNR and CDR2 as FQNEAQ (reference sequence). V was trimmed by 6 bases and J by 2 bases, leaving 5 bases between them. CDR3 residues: CASSSTYEQYF. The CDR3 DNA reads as TGTGCCAGCAGTTCAACCTACGAGCAGTACTTC.

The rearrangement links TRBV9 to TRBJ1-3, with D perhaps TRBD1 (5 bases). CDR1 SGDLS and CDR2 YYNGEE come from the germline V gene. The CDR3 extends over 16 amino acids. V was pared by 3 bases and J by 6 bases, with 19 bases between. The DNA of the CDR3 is TGTGCCAGCAGCGCCCGTTTTGCAGGGTTGGAAAACACCATATATTTT. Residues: CASSARFAGLENTIYF.

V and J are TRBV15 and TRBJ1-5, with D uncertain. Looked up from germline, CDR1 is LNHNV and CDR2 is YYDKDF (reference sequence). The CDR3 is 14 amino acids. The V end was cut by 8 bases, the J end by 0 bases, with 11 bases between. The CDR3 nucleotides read TGTGCCACCCGGGGAGGGAATAGCAATCAGCCCCAGCATTTT. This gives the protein CATRGGNSNQPQHF.

The CDR3 reads CASSFTGEKLFF. CDR3 sequence (DNA): TGTGCCAGCAGCTTCACAGGGGAAAAACTGTTTTTT. The rearrangement uses TRBV7-9 and TRBJ1-4; the D gene is possibly TRBD1 (6 bases). Looked up from germline, CDR1 is SEHNR and CDR2 is FQNEAQ (reference sequence). The CDR3 spans 12 residues. V was cut by 3 bases and J by 8 bases, with 7 bases left in between.

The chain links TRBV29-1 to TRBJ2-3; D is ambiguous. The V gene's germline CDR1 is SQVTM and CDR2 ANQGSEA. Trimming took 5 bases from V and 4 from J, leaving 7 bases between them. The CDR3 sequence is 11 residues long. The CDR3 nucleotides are TGCAGCGTTATAGTCCCAGATACGCAGTATTTT. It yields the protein CSVIVPDTQYF.

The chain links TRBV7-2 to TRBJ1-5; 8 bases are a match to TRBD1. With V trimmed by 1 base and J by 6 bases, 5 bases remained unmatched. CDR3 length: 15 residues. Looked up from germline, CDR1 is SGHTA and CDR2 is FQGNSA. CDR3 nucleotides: TGTGCCAGCAGCTTAGAGACAGGGGTTGGTCAGCCCCAGCATTTT. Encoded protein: CASSLETGVGQPQHF.

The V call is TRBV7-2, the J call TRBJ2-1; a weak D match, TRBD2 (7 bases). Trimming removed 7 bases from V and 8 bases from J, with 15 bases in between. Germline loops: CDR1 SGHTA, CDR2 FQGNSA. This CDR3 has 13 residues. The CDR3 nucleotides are TGTGCCAGCAAACGGGGGGCCCCGGATGAGCAGTTCTTC. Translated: CASKRGAPDEQFF. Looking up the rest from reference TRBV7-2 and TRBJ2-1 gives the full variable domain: GAGVSQSPSNKVTEKGKDVELRCDPISGHTALYWYRQSLGQGLEFLIYFQGNSAPDKSGLPSDRFSAERTGGSVSTLTIQRTQQEDSAVYLCASKRGAPDEQFFGPGTRLTVL.

In DNA form, the CDR3 reads TGTGCCAGCTTTCCAGGGCGGGGGCTGGTGCGCACTGAAGCTTTCTTT. Amino acid sequence: CASFPGRGLVRTEAFF. The chain links TRBV19 to TRBJ1-1; perhaps TRBD1 as D (6 bases). V shed 9 bases and J shed 4 bases, with 24 bases lying between them. This CDR3 comprises 16 residues. Per germline, CDR1 LNHDA and CDR2 SQIVND (reference sequence).

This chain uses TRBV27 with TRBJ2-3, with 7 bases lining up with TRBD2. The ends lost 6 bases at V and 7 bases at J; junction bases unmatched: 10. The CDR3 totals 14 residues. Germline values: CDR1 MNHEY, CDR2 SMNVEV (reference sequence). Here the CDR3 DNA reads TGTGCCAGCAGGTCGAGACTAGCTGGGAATACGCAGTATTTT. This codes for CASRSRLAGNTQYF.

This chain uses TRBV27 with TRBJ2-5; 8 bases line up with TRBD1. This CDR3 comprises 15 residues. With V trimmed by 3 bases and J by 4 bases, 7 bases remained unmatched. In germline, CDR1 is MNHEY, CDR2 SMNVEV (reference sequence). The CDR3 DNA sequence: TGTGCCAGCAGTTTCCGGGGACAGGTAGGAGAGACCCAGTACTTC. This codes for CASSFRGQVGETQYF.

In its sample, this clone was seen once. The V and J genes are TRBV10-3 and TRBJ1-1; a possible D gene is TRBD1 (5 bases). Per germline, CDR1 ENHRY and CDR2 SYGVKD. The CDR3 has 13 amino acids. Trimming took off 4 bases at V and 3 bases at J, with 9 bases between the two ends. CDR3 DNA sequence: TGTGCCATCAGTGTAGGGGCCGACACTGAAGCTTTCTTT. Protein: CAISVGADTEAFF.

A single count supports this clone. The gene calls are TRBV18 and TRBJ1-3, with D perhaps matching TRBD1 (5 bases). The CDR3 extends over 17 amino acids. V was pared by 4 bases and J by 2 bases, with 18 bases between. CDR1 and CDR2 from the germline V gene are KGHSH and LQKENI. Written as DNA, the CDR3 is TGTGCCAGCTCACTCGGTGGCAGGGTCGATGCTGGAAACACCATATATTTT. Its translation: CASSLGGRVDAGNTIYF.